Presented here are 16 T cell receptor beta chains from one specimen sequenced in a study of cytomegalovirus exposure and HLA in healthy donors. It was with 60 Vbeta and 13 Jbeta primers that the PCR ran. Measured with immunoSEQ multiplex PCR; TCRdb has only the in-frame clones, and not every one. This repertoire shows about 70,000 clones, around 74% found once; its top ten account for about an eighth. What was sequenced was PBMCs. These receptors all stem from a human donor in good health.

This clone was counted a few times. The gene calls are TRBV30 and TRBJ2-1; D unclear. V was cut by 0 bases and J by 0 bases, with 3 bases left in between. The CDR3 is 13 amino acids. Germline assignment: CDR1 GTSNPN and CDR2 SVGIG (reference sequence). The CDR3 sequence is CAWSVLSYNEQFF. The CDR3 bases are TGTGCCTGGAGTGTACTCTCCTACAATGAGCAGTTCTTC.

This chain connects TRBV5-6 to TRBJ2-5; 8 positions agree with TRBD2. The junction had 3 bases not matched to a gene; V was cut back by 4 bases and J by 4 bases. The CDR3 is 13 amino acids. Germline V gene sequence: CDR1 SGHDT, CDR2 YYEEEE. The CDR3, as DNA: TGTGCCAGCAGCGCAACTAGCGGAGAGACCCAGTACTTC. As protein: CASSATSGETQYF. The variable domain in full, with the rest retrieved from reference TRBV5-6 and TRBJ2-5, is DAGVTQSPTHLIKTRGQQVTLRCSPKSGHDTVSWYQQALGQGPQFIFQYYEEEERQRGNFPDRFSGHQFPNYSSELNVNALLLGDSALYLCASSATSGETQYFGPGTRLLVL.

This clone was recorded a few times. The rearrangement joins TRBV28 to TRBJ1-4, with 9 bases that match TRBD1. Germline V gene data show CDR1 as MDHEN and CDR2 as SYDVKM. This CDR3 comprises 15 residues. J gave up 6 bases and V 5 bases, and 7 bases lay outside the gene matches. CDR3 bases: TGTGCCAGCAGTCCCCCTGACAGGGGGGATGAAAAACTGTTTTTT. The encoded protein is CASSPPDRGDEKLFF.

The CDR3 bases are TGCGCCAGCGTTCTTAGCTTGAGGCATACAGATACGCAGTATTTT. Translating it yields CASVLSLRHTDTQYF. This sequence joins TRBV5-1 and TRBJ2-3; D call uncertain. Trimming took 7 bases from V and 3 from J, leaving 18 bases between them. The germline CDR1 and CDR2 sequences are SGHRS and YFSETQ. The CDR3 consists of 15 residues. Looking up the rest from reference TRBV5-1 and TRBJ2-3 gives the full variable domain: KAGVTQTPRYLIKTRGQQVTLSCSPISGHRSVSWYQQTPGQGLQFLFEYFSETQRNKGNFPGRFSGRQFSNSRSEMNVSTLELGDSALYLCASVLSLRHTDTQYFGPGTRLTVL.

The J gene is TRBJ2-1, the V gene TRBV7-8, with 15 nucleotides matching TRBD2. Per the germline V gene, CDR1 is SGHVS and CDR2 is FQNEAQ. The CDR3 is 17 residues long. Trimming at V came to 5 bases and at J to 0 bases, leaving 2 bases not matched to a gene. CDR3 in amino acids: CASSVGLAGGSYNEQFF. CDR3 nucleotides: TGTGCCAGCAGCGTGGGACTAGCGGGAGGCTCCTACAATGAGCAGTTCTTC.

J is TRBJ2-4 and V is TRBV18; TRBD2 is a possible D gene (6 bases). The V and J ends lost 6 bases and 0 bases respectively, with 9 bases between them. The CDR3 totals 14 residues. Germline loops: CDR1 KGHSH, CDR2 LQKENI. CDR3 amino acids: CASSPGGAKNIQYF. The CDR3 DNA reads TGTGCCAGCTCCCCCGGGGGAGCCAAAAACATTCAGTACTTC.

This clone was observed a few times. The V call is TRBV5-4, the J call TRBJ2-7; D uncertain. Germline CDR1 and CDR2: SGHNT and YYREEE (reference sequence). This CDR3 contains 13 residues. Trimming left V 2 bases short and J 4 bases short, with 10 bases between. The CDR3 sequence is CASSLPQSYEQYF. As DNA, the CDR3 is TGTGCCAGCAGCTTACCACAGAGTTACGAGCAGTACTTC.

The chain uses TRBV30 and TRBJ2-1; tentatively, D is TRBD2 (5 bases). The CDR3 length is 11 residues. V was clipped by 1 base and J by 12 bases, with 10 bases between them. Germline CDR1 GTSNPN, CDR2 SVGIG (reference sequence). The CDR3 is CAWSAERSQFF. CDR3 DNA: TGTGCCTGGAGTGCGGAGCGGTCGCAGTTCTTC.

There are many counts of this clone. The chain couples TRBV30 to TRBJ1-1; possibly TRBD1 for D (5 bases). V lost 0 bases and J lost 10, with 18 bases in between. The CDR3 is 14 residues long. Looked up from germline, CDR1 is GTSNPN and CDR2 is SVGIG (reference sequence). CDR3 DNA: TGTGCCTGGAGTGTACGTAGAAGGGGAAACAGAGCTTTCTTT. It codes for CAWSVRRRGNRAFF.

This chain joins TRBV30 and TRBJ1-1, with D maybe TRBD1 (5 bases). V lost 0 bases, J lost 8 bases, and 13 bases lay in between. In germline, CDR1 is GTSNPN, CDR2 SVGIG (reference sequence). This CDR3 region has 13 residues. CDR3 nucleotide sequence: TGTGCCTGGAGTGTAAGCGACCGGACAGAAGCTTTCTTT. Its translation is CAWSVSDRTEAFF.

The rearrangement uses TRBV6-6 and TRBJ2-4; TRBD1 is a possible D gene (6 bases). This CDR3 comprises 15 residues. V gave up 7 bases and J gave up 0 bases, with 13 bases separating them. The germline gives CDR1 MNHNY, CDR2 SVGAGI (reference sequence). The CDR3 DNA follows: TGTGCCAGCACCTCAGGGGCCCTAGCCAAAAACATTCAGTACTTC. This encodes CASTSGALAKNIQYF.

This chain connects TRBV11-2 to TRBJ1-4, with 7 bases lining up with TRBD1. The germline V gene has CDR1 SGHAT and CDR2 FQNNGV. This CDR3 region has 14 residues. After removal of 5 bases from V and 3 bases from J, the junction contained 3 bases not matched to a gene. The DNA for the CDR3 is TGTGCCAGCAGCCCCGACAGGGCTAATGAAAAACTGTTTTTT. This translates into CASSPDRANEKLFF.

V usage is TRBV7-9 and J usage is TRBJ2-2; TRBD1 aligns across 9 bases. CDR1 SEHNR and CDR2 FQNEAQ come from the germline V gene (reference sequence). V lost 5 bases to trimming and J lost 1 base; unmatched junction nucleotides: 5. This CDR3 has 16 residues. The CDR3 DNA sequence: TGTGCCAGCAGCCCCCACAGGGGGCAGAACACCGGGGAGCTGTTTTTT. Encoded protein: CASSPHRGQNTGELFF.

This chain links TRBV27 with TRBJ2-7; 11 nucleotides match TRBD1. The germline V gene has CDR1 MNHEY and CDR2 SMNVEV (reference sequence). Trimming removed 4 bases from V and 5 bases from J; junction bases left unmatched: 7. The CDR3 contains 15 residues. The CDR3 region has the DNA TGTGCCAGCAGTTCACCGGGACAGGGGGTGGACGAGCAGTACTTC. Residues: CASSSPGQGVDEQYF.

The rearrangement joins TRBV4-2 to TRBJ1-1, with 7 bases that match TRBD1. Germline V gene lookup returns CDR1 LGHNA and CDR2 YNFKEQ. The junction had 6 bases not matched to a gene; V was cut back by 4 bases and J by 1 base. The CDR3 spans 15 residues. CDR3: CASSPRGQTNTEAFF. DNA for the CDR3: TGTGCCAGCAGCCCAAGGGGACAGACGAACACTGAAGCTTTCTTT.

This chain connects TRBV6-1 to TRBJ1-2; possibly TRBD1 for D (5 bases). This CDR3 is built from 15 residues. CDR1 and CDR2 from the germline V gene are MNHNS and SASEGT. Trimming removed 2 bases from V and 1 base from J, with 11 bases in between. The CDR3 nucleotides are TGTGCCAGCAGTGAATTAGACAGTATTAACTATGGCTACACCTTC. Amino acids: CASSELDSINYGYTF.